The 14 T cell receptor beta chains below come from one sample, sequenced in a study of early T cells in non-severe SARS-CoV-2 infection. From the 5' RACE reads, TCRdb called clonotypes with MiXCR, one entry per CDR3 protein. Among approximately 83,000 distinct CDR3 sequences, more than 13% were seen once, and the ten largest hold about 3%. Specimen: whole blood. Every receptor here comes from an adult who was a healthcare worker with PCR-confirmed SARS-CoV-2 infection or an uninfected control (not recorded which).

In this sample, this clonotype turned up many times. The V gene is TRBV12-3 or TRBV12-4, the J gene TRBJ1-5; D not certain. This CDR3 is 14 amino acids long. Trimming removed 1 base at V and 4 bases at J, with 8 bases between. The CDR3 reads CASSLGGGNQPQHF. Here the CDR3 DNA reads TGTGCCAGCAGTTTAGGCGGAGGGAATCAGCCCCAGCATTTT.

This clonotype was counted at least ten times. The genes are TRBV19 and TRBJ2-3; TRBD2 agrees at 7 bases. J gave up 2 bases and V 3 bases, and 11 bases lay outside the gene matches. CDR3 size: 17 residues. Germline V gene lookup returns CDR1 LNHDA and CDR2 SQIVND (reference sequence). The CDR3 nucleotides are TGTGCCAGTAGTATCACTCCCGGGACTATAGTCACAGATACGCAGTATTTT. Encoded protein: CASSITPGTIVTDTQYF.

The V and J genes are TRBV9 and TRBJ1-2; 8 bases map to TRBD1. The germline gives CDR1 SGDLS, CDR2 YYNGEE. The CDR3 runs to 16 residues. Germline trimming cut 0 bases from V and 5 bases from J; bases unmatched to any gene: 9. The CDR3 loop reads CASSVAGRGLGYGYTF. CDR3 sequence (DNA): TGTGCCAGCAGCGTAGCGGGCAGGGGGCTTGGATATGGCTACACCTTC. The variable domain in full, completed from reference TRBV9 and TRBJ1-2, reads DSGVTQTPKHLITATGQRVTLRCSPRSGDLSVYWYQQSLDQGLQFLIQYYNGEERAKGNILERFSAQQFPDLHSELNLSSLELGDSALYFCASSVAGRGLGYGYTFGSGTRLTVV.

This clonotype was recorded a few times. V and J are TRBV11-3 and TRBJ2-1; D gene uncertain. Germline V gives CDR1 SGHNT, CDR2 YENEEA. V lost 0 bases to trimming and J lost 3 bases, with 9 bases between them. The CDR3 contains 15 residues. CDR3 DNA sequence: TGTGCCAGCAGCTTAGACCCCACCTACTACAATGAGCAGTTCTTC. Amino acid sequence: CASSLDPTYYNEQFF.

This clonotype has a count of ten or more. The rearrangement joins TRBV30 to TRBJ1-4; 7 positions match TRBD1. Germline V gene lookup returns CDR1 GTSNPN and CDR2 SVGIG (reference sequence). The CDR3 runs to 11 residues. With V trimmed by 3 bases and J by 8 bases, 0 bases remained unmatched. The CDR3 coding sequence is TGTGCCTGGAGGGACAGGGAAAAACTGTTTTTT. Amino acid sequence: CAWRDREKLFF.

J is TRBJ2-5 and V is TRBV3-1; 9 nucleotides align to TRBD2. Per germline, CDR1 LGHDT and CDR2 YNNKEL (reference sequence). The CDR3 is 18 amino acids. Losses at the gene ends were 0 bases for V and 1 base for J; bases not matched to a gene: 9. The CDR3 DNA follows: TGTGCCAGCAGCCAAGAAGGGAGAATAGCGGGGGTCCAAGAGACCCAGTACTTC. The encoded protein is CASSQEGRIAGVQETQYF.

Concerning this clonotype itself: A junction end diverges from the germline sequence, so it may reflect a read error. The V and J genes are TRBV7-7 and TRBJ2-5, with D uncertain. The CDR3 covers 14 residues. The germline gives CDR1 SSHAT, CDR2 FNYEAQ (reference sequence). CDR3 region: CASSLSGDQETQYF. CDR3 nucleotide sequence: TGTGCTAGCAGCTTATCTGGGGATCAAGAGACCCAGTACTTC.

This clonotype was picked up many times. The CDR3 DNA sequence: TGCAGTGCTATATCCCAGACCGGGACAGATACGCAGTATTTT. It encodes CSAISQTGTDTQYF. The chain couples TRBV20-1 to TRBJ2-3; unclear D gene. V lost 4 bases and J lost 3, with 14 bases in between. The CDR3 length is 14 residues. Germline V gene sequence: CDR1 DFQATT, CDR2 SNEGSKA (reference sequence).

Ten or more counts support this clonotype. The chain carries TRBV4-1 and TRBJ2-7; 7 bases line up with TRBD2. CDR1 is MGHRA, CDR2 YSYEKL, per germline. CDR3 length: 16 amino acids. J lost 1 base, V lost 0 bases, and 6 bases had no gene match. The CDR3 DNA reads as TGCGCCAGCAGCCAAGATCCCCGGACTAGGTCCTACGAGCAGTACTTC. Protein: CASSQDPRTRSYEQYF.

This clonotype was found a few times. The chain combines TRBV3-1 with TRBJ2-1, with D maybe TRBD2 (5 bases). The CDR3 consists of 14 residues. Germline lookup yields CDR1 LGHDT and CDR2 YNNKEL (reference sequence). Trimming took off 1 base at V and 2 bases at J, with 6 bases between the two ends. CDR3 bases: TGTGCCAGCAGCCAAGTCGGGGCCTACAATGAGCAGTTCTTC. Translation gives CASSQVGAYNEQFF.

V is TRBV11-1 and J is TRBJ2-1; possible D gene TRBD2, 7 bases. Germline V gene sequence: CDR1 SGHAT, CDR2 FQDESV (reference sequence). The CDR3 consists of 15 residues. Trimming pared 5 bases from V and 7 bases from J, leaving 18 bases between. For the CDR3, the DNA is TGTGCCAGCAGCGAACAGGGACTATCGAGGAATGAGCAGTTCTTC. The encoded protein is CASSEQGLSRNEQFF.

This clonotype turned up a few times. The chain couples TRBV5-1 to TRBJ2-5; no clear D gene. This CDR3 has 13 residues. The germline gives CDR1 SGHRS, CDR2 YFSETQ. V was trimmed by 1 base and J by 5 bases, leaving 9 bases between them. DNA of the CDR3: TGCGCCAGCAGCTTGTCCCCCTCGGAGACCCAGTACTTC. Amino acids: CASSLSPSETQYF.

This clonotype was seen a few times. The V and J genes are TRBV11-2 and TRBJ2-1, with D tentatively TRBD2 (6 bases). Trimming stripped 5 bases from V and 5 bases from J, with 16 bases between. Germline V lookup: CDR1 SGHAT, CDR2 FQNNGV. The CDR3 length is 15 residues. The CDR3 protein is CASSPRLVSDNEQFF. In nucleotides, the CDR3 is TGTGCCAGCAGCCCTAGACTAGTGAGTGACAATGAGCAGTTCTTC.

This clonotype showed up just a few times. The J gene is TRBJ2-6, the V gene TRBV20-1; D is undetermined. V was trimmed by 0 bases and J by 4 bases, leaving 7 bases between them. The germline gives CDR1 DFQATT, CDR2 SNEGSKA (reference sequence). The CDR3 has 14 residues. CDR3 DNA sequence: TGCAGTGCTAGAGATAATGGCGGGGCCAACGTCCTGACTTTC. Amino acid sequence: CSARDNGGANVLTF.